The 16 T cell receptor beta chains listed next were all sequenced from one sample in a study of beta chain features in type 1 diabetes. Of the isolated RNA, all was reverse transcribed, and so the sequenced material was expressed TCRB transcripts. Profiled with immunoSEQ multiplex PCR; TCRdb holds only in-frame clones, not every one. The table includes just over 450,000 clones, around 30% detected once. Sequenced sample: naive CD4+ T cells from blood. These receptors were obtained from a man in his late teens or twenties in good health.

Regarding this clone: Other nucleotide sequences in the sample specify the same CDR3. The chain links TRBV4-3 to TRBJ2-3; no firm D call. This CDR3 is 14 amino acids long. Trimming took off 2 bases at V and 0 bases at J, with 6 bases between the two ends. Per the germline V gene, CDR1 is LGHNA and CDR2 is YSLEER. CDR3 nucleotides: TGCGCCAGCAGCCAAAGGGAAAGCACAGATACGCAGTATTTT. This codes for CASSQRESTDTQYF.

This clone occurred a few times. The CDR3 nucleotides read TGTGCCAGCACCCTGGGACTAGCGGGAGAAGAGACCCAGTACTTC. Its protein product is CASTLGLAGEETQYF. This chain joins TRBV21-1 and TRBJ2-5; whether TRBD2, the table's D call, matches the DNA was not checked. TRBV21-1 is annotated as a pseudogene. This CDR3 has 15 amino acids.

This clone was detected only a few times. This chain joins TRBV29-1 and TRBJ2-7; 9 positions agree with TRBD2. The CDR3 has 14 residues. The germline CDR1 and CDR2 sequences are SQVTM and ANQGSEA. V lost 7 bases, J lost 5 bases, and 12 bases stayed unmatched. The CDR3 region has the DNA TGCAGCGGTCGCGGCGGGAGGGCCGACGACGAGCAGTACTTC. Its translation: CSGRGGRADDEQYF.

A few counts support this clone. The V gene is TRBV30, the J gene TRBJ2-4, with 8 bases identical to TRBD2. This CDR3 is built from 14 residues. Germline CDR1 and CDR2: GTSNPN and SVGIG (reference sequence). Trimming removed 1 base from V and 1 base from J; junction bases left unmatched: 0. CDR3 sequence (DNA): TGTGCCTGGAGTGAGCGGGGGGCCAAAAACATTCAGTACTTC. It codes for CAWSERGAKNIQYF.

The chain combines TRBV11-3 with TRBJ1-2, with D uncertain. Trimming removed 5 bases from V and 12 bases from J, with 10 bases in between. The CDR3 is 10 residues long. Germline-derived CDR1 and CDR2 are SGHNT and YENEEA. Written as DNA, the CDR3 is TGTGCCAGCAGCCCTAGGCCCGACACCTTC. Its translation: CASSPRPDTF.

This clone was counted a few times. The chain recombines TRBV30 with TRBJ2-2; D ambiguous. CDR1 is GTSNPN, CDR2 SVGIG, per germline (reference sequence). V lost 0 bases to trimming and J lost 0 bases, with 8 bases between them. This CDR3 is built from 15 residues. CDR3 in amino acids: CAWSVQRPNTGELFF. CDR3 DNA sequence: TGTGCCTGGAGTGTACAACGTCCGAACACCGGGGAGCTGTTTTTT.

The chain employs TRBV7-6 and TRBJ2-7; 7 bases are shared with TRBD1. Germline values: CDR1 SGHVS, CDR2 FNYEAQ. The CDR3 consists of 12 residues. Germline trimming cut 5 bases from V and 7 bases from J; bases unmatched to any gene: 5. The CDR3: CASSMTGREQYF. As DNA, the CDR3 is TGTGCCAGCAGCATGACAGGGCGGGAGCAGTACTTC.

The chain carries TRBV9 and TRBJ2-2; D possibly uses TRBD1 or TRBD2 (5 bases each). CDR1 SGDLS and CDR2 YYNGEE come from the germline V gene. V shed 4 bases and J shed 1 base, with 11 bases lying between them. The CDR3 consists of 15 residues. CDR3 residues: CASSPRDQNTGELFF. Written as DNA, the CDR3 is TGTGCCAGCAGCCCTCGGGACCAGAACACCGGGGAGCTGTTTTTT.

The chain joins TRBV7-3 to TRBJ2-7, with D possibly being TRBD1 or TRBD2 (5 bases each). Looked up from germline, CDR1 is SGHTA and CDR2 is FQGTGA. The ends were cut back, 4 bases at V and 3 bases at J, with 10 bases in the middle. CDR3 length: 13 amino acids. CDR3 in amino acids: CASSSGRDYEQYF. CDR3 nucleotides: TGTGCCAGCAGCTCGGGACGGGACTACGAGCAGTACTTC.

The CDR3, as DNA: TGTGCCAGCAGCTTAGGCCAGCACAATGAGCAGTTCTTC. Protein sequence: CASSLGQHNEQFF. The chain couples TRBV7-3 to TRBJ2-1, with no clear D. V dropped 2 bases and J dropped 5 bases, with 7 bases sitting between them. This CDR3 contains 13 residues. CDR1 and CDR2 from the germline V gene are SGHTA and FQGTGA.

The rearrangement links TRBV7-2 to TRBJ2-7, with TRBD1 matching 8 bases. The CDR3 is 13 amino acids. J was trimmed by 5 bases and V by 5 bases; bases with no gene match: 5. Germline V CDR1 and CDR2: SGHTA, FQGNSA. CDR3 nucleotide sequence: TGTGCCAGCAGCGCGGACAGGGTCCACGAGCAGTACTTC. Amino acid sequence: CASSADRVHEQYF.

This clone was seen a handful of times. J is TRBJ2-1 and V is TRBV28, with a possible D match to TRBD1 (6 bases). CDR3 length: 12 amino acids. Germline CDR1 and CDR2: MDHEN and SYDVKM. V dropped 6 bases and J dropped 10 bases, with 13 bases sitting between them. This chain's CDR3 is CASSRGGREQFF. The CDR3 nucleotides read TGTGCCAGCAGCCGAGGGGGACGCGAGCAGTTCTTC.

This clone was seen only a few times. The sample carries other DNA sequences with the same CDR3. V and J are TRBV18 and TRBJ1-5; no firm D call. The CDR3 loop spans 14 amino acids. Per germline, CDR1 KGHSH and CDR2 LQKENI. Deletions cut 1 base from V and 4 bases from J, with 8 bases between. The CDR3 here is CASSPRAGNQPQHF. Here the CDR3 DNA reads TGTGCCAGCTCACCACGTGCGGGAAATCAGCCCCAGCATTTT.

In regard to this clone: The same CDR3 also results from other DNA sequences found in this sample. The chain joins TRBV29-1 to TRBJ1-1, with no clear D. Germline assignment: CDR1 SQVTM and CDR2 ANQGSEA. This CDR3 is 11 amino acids long. The CDR3 DNA reads TGCAGTGGACGACAGAACACTGAAGCTTTCTTT. This sequence encodes CSGRQNTEAFF.

This clone was observed a handful of times. The chain is built from TRBV4-1 and TRBJ2-1; the D gene is possibly TRBD2 (6 bases). There are 16 residues in the CDR3. Germline loops: CDR1 MGHRA, CDR2 YSYEKL. Trimming pared 2 bases from V and 6 bases from J, leaving 17 bases between. The CDR3 DNA reads TGCGCCAGCAGCCAACTGTCGGGAGTAGTGGGCAATGAGCAGTTCTTC. This encodes CASSQLSGVVGNEQFF.

The chain employs TRBV6-5 and TRBJ2-4; possible D gene TRBD2, 5 bases. This CDR3 contains 14 residues. From germline, CDR1 is MNHEY and CDR2 SVGAGI. Between the trimmed V and J ends, which lost 6 bases and 10 bases, there was a span of 19 bases. Here the CDR3 reads CASSQTDSRGIQYF. The CDR3, as DNA: TGTGCCAGCAGCCAAACGGACTCCCGAGGGATTCAGTACTTC.